One and the same sample provided the 10 T cell receptor beta chains below, sequenced in a study of CD8+ T cells in alopecia areata. Once RNA had been extracted, it was reverse transcribed into cDNA to act as the sequencing template. TCRdb keeps only in-frame clones here, not all; method: immunoSEQ multiplex PCR. The sample consists of about 190,000 clones, around three fifths of them appearing once. Documented treatment: oral pan-JAK inhibitor, 5-10 mg twice daily. The material was CD4+ T cells sorted from blood, obtained at week 24, from a patient treated with tofacitinib. The receptors derive from a human donor with alopecia areata.

Concerning this clone: The same CDR3 is also encoded by other DNA sequences in this sample. The CDR3 bases are TGTGCCAGCAGCCTAGCGGGCACAGATACGCAGTATTTT. This translates into CASSLAGTDTQYF. The chain is built from TRBV2 and TRBJ2-3; 7 bases match TRBD2. Germline-derived CDR1 and CDR2 are SNHLY and FYNNEI. This CDR3 is 13 amino acids long. Trimming took 6 bases from V and 1 from J; bases not matched to a gene: 1.

This clone has more than one count but fewer than ten. CDR3 residues: CASSVEAGGNQPQHF. The CDR3 DNA is TGTGCCAGCAGCGTAGAGGCTGGCGGCAATCAGCCCCAGCATTTT. V is TRBV9 and J is TRBJ1-5, with D hard to call. Germline CDR1 and CDR2: SGDLS and YYNGEE. This CDR3 contains 15 residues. V dropped 0 bases and J dropped 2 bases, with 9 bases sitting between them.

This clone was seen just once. The chain joins TRBV9 to TRBJ2-4; 8 bases fit TRBD1. The CDR3 has 16 residues. V dropped 4 bases and J dropped 6; count of bases not matched to a gene: 12. Germline CDR1 and CDR2: SGDLS and YYNGEE. CDR3 sequence (DNA): TGTGCCAGCAGCCTGGACCGGGACAGGCGTTTAAACATTCAGTACTTC. It is translated as CASSLDRDRRLNIQYF.

The sample holds a few counts of this clone. This sequence joins TRBV5-1 and TRBJ1-4, with 12 bases matching TRBD1. The ends lost 4 bases at V and 5 bases at J; junction bases unmatched: 6. The CDR3 length is 16 residues. Germline CDR1 and CDR2: SGHRS and YFSETQ. The CDR3 DNA follows: TGCGCCAGCAGCAGGGGACAGGGGGCCGGGAATGAAAAACTGTTTTTT. As protein: CASSRGQGAGNEKLFF.

The chain carries TRBV2 and TRBJ2-7; unclear D gene. V dropped 6 bases and J dropped 2 bases, with 17 bases sitting between them. CDR3 length: 15 amino acids. Germline V lookup: CDR1 SNHLY, CDR2 FYNNEI. CDR3 nucleotide sequence: TGTGCCAGCAGCTTAGGACCTACCGTAGCCTACGAGCAGTACTTC. Protein product: CASSLGPTVAYEQYF.

The V call is TRBV12-5, the J call TRBJ1-1; D gene unclear. Germline CDR1 and CDR2: LGHNT and FRNRAP. The CDR3 runs 12 residues. V was pared by 3 bases and J by 1 base, with 3 bases between. CDR3 protein: CASGFRNTEAFF. DNA for the CDR3: TGTGCTAGTGGTTTTAGGAACACTGAAGCTTTCTTT.

This chain joins TRBV12-5 and TRBJ2-5; 9 bases agree with TRBD1. V shed 5 bases and J 5 bases; nucleotides not matched to a gene: 6. Germline loops: CDR1 LGHNT, CDR2 FRNRAP. This CDR3 spans 14 amino acids. The CDR3 nucleotides are TGTGCTAGTGGTCTCCGGGACAGGGACGAGACCCAGTACTTC. It codes for CASGLRDRDETQYF.

This clone was picked up a small number of times. This chain connects TRBV6-5 to TRBJ1-2; no definite D call. Trimming pared 5 bases from V and 4 bases from J, leaving 5 bases between. Germline-derived CDR1 and CDR2 are MNHEY and SVGAGI. The CDR3 has 11 residues. The CDR3 sequence is CASSGIYGYTF. In DNA form, the CDR3 reads TGTGCCAGCAGTGGAATCTATGGCTACACCTTC.

The genes are TRBV4-1 and TRBJ1-5; possibly TRBD1 for D (6 bases). Germline V gene sequence: CDR1 MGHRA, CDR2 YSYEKL. V was shortened by 4 bases and J by 3 bases, with 10 bases between the two germline ends. There are 14 residues in the CDR3. The CDR3 reads CASSLGQNNQPQHF. CDR3 sequence (DNA): TGCGCCAGCAGCCTCGGACAGAACAATCAGCCCCAGCATTTT.

The chain is built from TRBV2 and TRBJ2-1; 8 bases line up with TRBD2. The trim removed 10 bases at V and 11 bases at J, leaving 10 bases unmatched. Germline loops: CDR1 SNHLY, CDR2 FYNNEI. The CDR3 length is 12 residues. The CDR3 spells CATTPRTSKQFF. In DNA form, the CDR3 reads TGTGCCACCACACCGCGGACTAGCAAGCAGTTCTTC.